This T cell receptor beta chain came from a study of patients and donors after allogeneic stem cell transplantation. This CDR3 region has 17 residues. Trimming stripped 8 bases from V and 0 bases from J, with 19 bases between. Each CDR3 protein is one row after TCRdb ran MiXCR on the RT-PCR reads. The repertoire has some 960,000 distinct CDR3 sequences, approximately 19% of them found once; the top ten carry 5% to 6.5%. The chain carries TRBV12-3 or TRBV12-4 and TRBJ1-4, with D perhaps TRBD1 (6 bases). The sequencing sample was made of blood, either unsorted or a sorted T cell fraction (not recorded which). The origin of this receptor is a human donor who was either an allogeneic HSCT recipient or a stem cell or donor lymphocyte infusion donor (not recorded which). It is not recorded whose cells these are; they may come from a transplant donor. The CDR3 here is CASGGGTLPSTNEKLFF. CDR3 in DNA: TGTGCCAGCGGGGGTGGGACACTCCCTTCAACTAATGAAAAACTGTTTTTT.